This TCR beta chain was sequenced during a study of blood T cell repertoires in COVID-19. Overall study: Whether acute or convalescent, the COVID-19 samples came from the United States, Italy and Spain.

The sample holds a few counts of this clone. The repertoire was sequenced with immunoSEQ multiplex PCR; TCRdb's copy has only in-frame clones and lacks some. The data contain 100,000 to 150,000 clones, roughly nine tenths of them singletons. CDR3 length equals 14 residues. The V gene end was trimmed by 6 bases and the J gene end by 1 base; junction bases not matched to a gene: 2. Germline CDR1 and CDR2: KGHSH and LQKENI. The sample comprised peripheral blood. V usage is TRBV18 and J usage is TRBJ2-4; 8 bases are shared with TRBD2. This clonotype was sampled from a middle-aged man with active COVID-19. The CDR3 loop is CASSGGAAKNIQYF. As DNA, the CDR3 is TGTGCCAGCTCCGGGGGGGCTGCCAAAAACATTCAGTACTTC.